The 20 T cell receptor beta chains below come from one sample, sequenced in a study of molecular identifiers for immune sequencing clone quantification. MiXCR, applied by TCRdb to the PCR reads, yields one record per CDR3 protein. The data hold about 640,000 distinct CDR3 sequences, with just under 20% observed a single time. Sequenced material: naive CD8+ T cells from blood, with Jurkat cell RNA spiked in. Described subset: FACS-sorted CD8+CD4-CCR7+CD45RA+ naive T cells. The source is a human donor in good health. Some libraries in this study had Jurkat cell RNA spiked in.

The chain is built from TRBV28 and TRBJ2-2, with TRBD2 as a possible D gene (5 bases). The V gene's germline CDR1 is MDHEN and CDR2 SYDVKM. V lost 7 bases and J lost 4, with 22 bases in between. The CDR3 consists of 17 residues. CDR3 protein: CASTTRWAVKSTGELFF. The CDR3 DNA is TGTGCCAGCACTACTAGGTGGGCAGTCAAGAGCACCGGGGAGCTGTTTTTT.

This clonotype has just a few counts. The chain has TRBV19 and TRBJ2-1; 10 bases are shared with TRBD2. V was pared by 5 bases and J by 4 bases, with 5 bases of the junction left unmatched. Germline values: CDR1 LNHDA, CDR2 SQIVND (reference sequence). The CDR3 extends over 15 amino acids. The CDR3, as DNA: TGTGCCAGTAGTGTAACTAGCGGGGCTTACAATGAGCAGTTCTTC. Translating it yields CASSVTSGAYNEQFF. The whole variable domain, filled in from reference TRBV19 and TRBJ2-1, reads DGGITQSPKYLFRKEGQNVTLSCEQNLNHDAMYWYRQDPGQGLRLIYYSQIVNDFQKGDIAEGYSVSREKKESFPLTVTSAQKNPTAFYLCASSVTSGAYNEQFFGPGTRLTVL.

This clonotype was found a few times. The chain joins TRBV25-1 to TRBJ2-5, with 9 nucleotides matching TRBD1. This CDR3 is built from 16 residues. The V gene end was trimmed by 3 bases and the J gene end by 4 bases; junction bases not matched to a gene: 9. The germline CDR1 and CDR2 sequences are MGHDK and SYGVNS. The DNA for the CDR3 is TGTGCCAGCAGTGAGATAGGGACAGGGATGCGAGAGACCCAGTACTTC. Protein sequence: CASSEIGTGMRETQYF.

The chain combines TRBV27 with TRBJ2-7; D not certain. The CDR3 has 14 residues. V lost 0 bases to trimming and J lost 5 bases, with 11 bases between them. CDR1 is MNHEY and CDR2 is SMNVEV in the germline V gene (reference sequence). CDR3 amino acids: CASSLSIGYDEQYF. The CDR3 bases are TGTGCCAGCAGTTTATCAATAGGGTATGACGAGCAGTACTTC.

This clonotype was detected ten times or more. This rearrangement joins TRBV4-3 to TRBJ1-1; D might be TRBD1 (5 bases). Germline CDR1 reads LGHNA; CDR2 reads YSLEER. V lost 2 bases to trimming and J lost 5 bases, with 15 bases between them. This CDR3 has 15 amino acids. The CDR3 sequence is CASSQNRIEGTEAFF. CDR3 coding DNA: TGCGCCAGCAGCCAAAACAGGATCGAAGGGACTGAAGCTTTCTTT.

This clonotype was detected ten times or more. The V gene is TRBV14, the J gene TRBJ1-2, with 7 bases identical to TRBD1. The CDR3 covers 16 residues. The V gene's germline CDR1 is SGHDN and CDR2 FVKESK. V lost 4 bases and J lost 4; bases outside the gene matches: 12. CDR3 region: CASSPLTRGTFYGYTF. The CDR3 DNA sequence: TGTGCCAGCAGCCCCCTCACCAGGGGGACCTTCTATGGCTACACCTTC.

This clonotype showed up just a few times. The chain carries TRBV12-3 or TRBV12-4 and TRBJ2-7, with a possible D match to TRBD1 (6 bases). The CDR3 is made up of 13 amino acids. Trimming took 9 bases from V and 2 from J, leaving 14 bases between them. The CDR3 DNA sequence: TGTGCCAGTAGGGGACACATAGCCTACGAGCAGTACTTC. Translated: CASRGHIAYEQYF.

The CDR3: CASSEGGLAGPPSYEQYF. The CDR3 DNA reads as TGTGCCAGCAGTGAAGGGGGACTAGCGGGACCTCCCTCCTACGAGCAGTACTTC. The chain has TRBV2 and TRBJ2-7; TRBD2 matches 13 bases. The V gene's germline CDR1 is SNHLY and CDR2 FYNNEI. V lost 1 base to trimming and J lost 0 bases; unmatched junction nucleotides: 6. The length of the CDR3 is 18 residues.

The chain employs TRBV5-4 and TRBJ2-5; 9 bases map to TRBD1. After removal of 4 bases from V and 0 bases from J, the junction contained 4 bases not matched to a gene. The CDR3 is made up of 15 amino acids. The germline gives CDR1 SGHNT, CDR2 YYREEE (reference sequence). Here the CDR3 reads CASSGGQGYQETQYF. In DNA form, the CDR3 reads TGTGCCAGCAGCGGCGGACAGGGGTACCAAGAGACCCAGTACTTC.

This clonotype was seen repeatedly, ten times or more. This chain links TRBV6-2 or TRBV6-3 with TRBJ1-5; unclear D gene. The CDR3 is made up of 14 amino acids. Looked up from germline, CDR1 is MNHEY and CDR2 is SVGEGT. V lost 6 bases and J 6 bases, leaving 15 bases between the germline ends. This chain's CDR3 is CASSTDGKGQPQHF. CDR3 DNA sequence: TGTGCCAGCAGCACGGACGGTAAAGGTCAGCCCCAGCATTTT.

The chain is built from TRBV19 and TRBJ1-2; D is undetermined. Trimming took off 5 bases at V and 4 bases at J, with 11 bases between the two ends. This CDR3 spans 13 amino acids. CDR1 LNHDA and CDR2 SQIVND come from the germline V gene (reference sequence). The CDR3 protein is CASSFSSFYGYTF. DNA of the CDR3: TGTGCCAGTAGTTTCTCCTCTTTCTATGGCTACACCTTC.

This chain uses TRBV19 with TRBJ2-7, with 11 nucleotides matching TRBD2. V shed 4 bases and J 12 bases; nucleotides not matched to a gene: 14. Germline V gene lookup returns CDR1 LNHDA and CDR2 SQIVND (reference sequence). This CDR3 spans 15 amino acids. CDR3 nucleotides: TGTGCCAGTAGTACAACTAGCGGGAGTGGAGGCGCCCTGTACTTC. It translates to CASSTTSGSGGALYF. Variable domain in full (rest from reference TRBV19 and TRBJ2-7): DGGITQSPKYLFRKEGQNVTLSCEQNLNHDAMYWYRQDPGQGLRLIYYSQIVNDFQKGDIAEGYSVSREKKESFPLTVTSAQKNPTAFYLCASSTTSGSGGALYFGPGTRLTVT.

CDR3 coding DNA: TGTGCCAGCAGTTCCACCCGACTAGCGGTATACAATGAGCAGTTCTTC. Translation: CASSSTRLAVYNEQFF. V usage is TRBV27 and J usage is TRBJ2-1; 9 nucleotides match TRBD2. This CDR3 spans 16 amino acids. The germline CDR1 and CDR2 sequences are MNHEY and SMNVEV (reference sequence). Trimming at V came to 4 bases and at J to 4 bases, leaving 8 bases not matched to a gene.

This chain connects TRBV6-5 to TRBJ1-2; D is unclear. V lost 4 bases to trimming and J lost 5 bases, with 14 bases between them. Germline V gene data show CDR1 as MNHEY and CDR2 as SVGAGI. The CDR3 covers 14 residues. The CDR3 bases are TGTGCCAGCAGTTTGCTAACACCGGAATATGGCTACACCTTC. This gives the protein CASSLLTPEYGYTF.

A remark on this clonotype: A read error may account for a junction end that differs from germline. The gene calls are TRBV13 and TRBJ1-4; 9 bases are a match to TRBD1. This CDR3 comprises 14 residues. CDR1 is PRHDT, CDR2 FYEKMQ, per germline (reference sequence). The CDR3 loop reads CASSQTGGNERLFF. The CDR3 nucleotides are TGTGCCAGCAGCCAAACAGGGGGCAATGAAAGACTGTTTTTT.

The chain combines TRBV29-1 with TRBJ2-5; D possibly uses TRBD1 or TRBD2 (6 bases each). V lost 2 bases, J lost 2 bases, and 15 bases lay in between. The CDR3 spans 15 residues. In germline, CDR1 is SQVTM, CDR2 ANQGSEA. CDR3 sequence: CSVERRGHCQETQYF. CDR3 DNA sequence: TGCAGCGTTGAAAGGAGGGGACATTGTCAAGAGACCCAGTACTTC.

This clonotype was detected ten times or more. This rearrangement joins TRBV28 to TRBJ2-7; 8 bases fit TRBD1. CDR3 length: 13 residues. J gave up 4 bases and V 6 bases, and 5 bases lay outside the gene matches. Per the germline V gene, CDR1 is MDHEN and CDR2 is SYDVKM. The CDR3 DNA reads as TGTGCCAGCAGACCGGACAGGGAGTACGAGCAGTACTTC. It codes for CASRPDREYEQYF.

This clonotype was seen ten or more times. The chain joins TRBV4-2 to TRBJ2-7; D unresolved. Germline CDR1 and CDR2: LGHNA and YNFKEQ. V was cut by 0 bases and J by 2 bases, with 11 bases left in between. CDR3 length: 15 residues. CDR3: CASSQDRGATYEQYF. The CDR3 DNA sequence: TGTGCCAGCAGCCAAGACCGAGGAGCAACCTACGAGCAGTACTTC.

On this clonotype: Just one base apart from a much larger clone, this may be a read error. The V gene is TRBV7-2, the J gene TRBJ2-1; no clear D. Per the germline V gene, CDR1 is SGHTA and CDR2 is FQGNSA. Trimming took 6 bases from V and 6 from J, leaving 21 bases between them. This CDR3 region has 16 residues. Here the CDR3 reads CASSFRSASPCNEQFF. In nucleotides, the CDR3 is TGTGCCAGCAGTTTTCGCTCCGCTTCTCCCTGCAATGAGCAGTTCTTC.

V usage is TRBV7-2 and J usage is TRBJ2-2; D remains ambiguous. V gave up 9 bases and J gave up 7 bases, with 12 bases separating them. This CDR3 spans 12 amino acids. From germline, CDR1 is SGHTA and CDR2 FQGNSA. CDR3 loop: CTSQPEVGELFF. CDR3 nucleotide sequence: TGTACCAGTCAACCTGAAGTCGGGGAGCTGTTTTTT.